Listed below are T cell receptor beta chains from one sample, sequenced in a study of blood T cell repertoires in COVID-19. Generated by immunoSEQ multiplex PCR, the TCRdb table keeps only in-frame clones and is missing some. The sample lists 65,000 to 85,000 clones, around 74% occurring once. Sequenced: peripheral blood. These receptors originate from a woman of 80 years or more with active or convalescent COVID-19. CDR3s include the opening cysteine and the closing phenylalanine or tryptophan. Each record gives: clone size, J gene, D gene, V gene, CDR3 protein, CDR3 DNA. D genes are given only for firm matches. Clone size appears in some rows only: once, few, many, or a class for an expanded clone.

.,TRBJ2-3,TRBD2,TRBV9,CASSALAGVGGDTQYF,TGTGCCAGCAGCGCCTTAGCGGGAGTTGGTGGAGATACGCAGTATTTT
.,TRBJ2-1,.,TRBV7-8,CASSHNRLEQFF,TGTGCCAGCAGCCATAACCGACTAGAGCAGTTCTTC
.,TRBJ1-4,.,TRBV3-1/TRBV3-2,CASLVVVLNEKLFF,TGTGCCAGCCTAGTAGTGGTCCTTAATGAAAAACTGTTTTTT
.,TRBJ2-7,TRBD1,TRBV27,CASSLYRGQGASYEQYF,TGTGCCAGCAGTTTATATAGGGGACAGGGGGCGTCCTACGAGCAGTACTTC
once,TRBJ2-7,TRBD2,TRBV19,CASSSETGGSTYEQYF,TGTGCCAGTAGTAGCGAGACGGGAGGGTCGACCTACGAGCAGTACTTC
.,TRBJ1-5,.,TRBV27,CASSLRGGFSNQPQHF,TGTGCCAGCAGCCTCCGGGGAGGGTTTAGCAATCAGCCCCAGCATTTT
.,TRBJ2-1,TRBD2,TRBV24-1,CATSAGGDEQFF,TGTGCCACCTCCGCGGGGGGCGATGAGCAGTTCTTC
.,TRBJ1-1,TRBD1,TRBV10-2,CASIDRGNTEAFF,TGCGCCAGCATAGACAGGGGTAACACTGAAGCTTTCTTT
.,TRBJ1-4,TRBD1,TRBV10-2,CASSEGGRLNEKLFF,TGCGCCAGCAGTGAAGGGGGCAGACTAAATGAAAAACTGTTTTTT
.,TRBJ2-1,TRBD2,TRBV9,CASSVANRLAGDAEQFF,TGTGCCAGCAGCGTAGCTAATCGACTAGCGGGAGATGCTGAGCAGTTCTTC
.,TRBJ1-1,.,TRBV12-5,CASGTPGANTEAFF,TGTGCTAGTGGAACACCGGGAGCAAACACTGAAGCTTTCTTT
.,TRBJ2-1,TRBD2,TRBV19,CASTSSGGWNEQFF,TGTGCCAGTACGTCTAGCGGGGGTTGGAATGAGCAGTTCTTC
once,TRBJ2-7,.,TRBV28,CATNYHYEQYF,TGTGCCACCAACTATCACTACGAGCAGTACTTC
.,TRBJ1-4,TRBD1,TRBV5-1,CASSLGTVNEKLFF,TGCGCCAGCAGCCTCGGGACAGTGAATGAAAAACTGTTTTTT
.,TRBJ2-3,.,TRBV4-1,CASSQQPGTFIDTQYF,TGCGCCAGCAGCCAACAACCCGGGACATTTATTGATACGCAGTATTTT
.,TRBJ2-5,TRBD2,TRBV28,CASSLLSPPTSGRHWETQYF,TGTGCCAGCAGTTTACTCTCCCCGCCGACTAGCGGGAGGCACTGGGAGACCCAGTACTTC
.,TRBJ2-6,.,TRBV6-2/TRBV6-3,CASSWTASSGANVLTF,TGTGCCAGCAGCTGGACAGCCAGTTCTGGGGCCAACGTCCTGACTTTC
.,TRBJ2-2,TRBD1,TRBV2,CASSADRGVTGELFF,TGTGCCAGCAGTGCCGACAGGGGAGTCACCGGGGAGCTGTTTTTT
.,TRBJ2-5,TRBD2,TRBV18,CASSLPLAGKETQYF,TGTGCCAGCTCACTCCCGCTAGCGGGAAAAGAGACCCAGTACTTC
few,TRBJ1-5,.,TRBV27,CASSLSEREGQPQHF,TGTGCCAGCAGTTTATCGGAGAGGGAAGGGCAGCCCCAGCATTTT
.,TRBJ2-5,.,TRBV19,CASSISPGQETQYF,TGTGCCAGTAGTATCTCTCCGGGGCAAGAGACCCAGTACTTC
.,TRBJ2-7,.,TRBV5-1,CASTPMGGAWVEQYF,TGCGCCAGCACCCCCATGGGTGGGGCTTGGGTTGAGCAGTACTTC
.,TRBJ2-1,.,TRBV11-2,CASRGRTGGYRNEQFF,TGTGCCAGCAGGGGGCGCACGGGGGGCTACAGGAATGAGCAGTTCTTC
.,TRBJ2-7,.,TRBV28,CASRSGGNNEQYF,TGTGCCAGCAGGTCAGGAGGGAACAACGAGCAGTACTTC
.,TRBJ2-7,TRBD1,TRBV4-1,CASSRTGVFVRGDEQYF,TGCGCCAGCAGCAGGACAGGGGTATTCGTAAGGGGGGACGAGCAGTACTTC
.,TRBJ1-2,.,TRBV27,CASSPGQFHGYTF,TGTGCCAGCAGTCCCGGACAGTTTCATGGCTACACCTTC